At least ten counts were recorded for the clone carrying this TCR beta chain. This sample is part of a study of T cells in Graves' hyperthyroidism and ophthalmopathy. From RNA transcripts, TCR beta CDR3 regions were amplified. TCR CDR3 regions were first amplified by RT-PCR with HTBI primers. In TCRdb, the multiplex PCR reads were re-called with MiXCR into one record per CDR3 protein. The repertoire has roughly 240,000 distinct CDR3 sequences, 16% of them found once; the top ten carry about 30%. This CDR3 is 15 amino acids long. Per the germline V gene, CDR1 is MNHEY and CDR2 is SMNVEV (reference sequence). Trimming removed 2 bases from V and 0 bases from J, with 10 bases in between.

The chain recombines TRBV27 with TRBJ1-1; D not resolved. Sequencing used blood. The receptor comes from a young woman with Graves' ophthalmopathy. The CDR3 spells CASSLGQLMNTEAFF. CDR3 nucleotide sequence: TGTGCCAGCAGTTTAGGTCAGTTAATGAACACTGAAGCTTTCTTT.